The rows below give T cell receptor beta chains drawn from one sample of a study of T cells in Graves' hyperthyroidism and ophthalmopathy. Using its own MiXCR run on the multiplex PCR reads, TCRdb lists one record per CDR3 protein. The sample consists of 490,000 or so distinct CDR3 sequences, roughly 15% of them appearing once. The sequencing sample was made of blood. The receptors here all came from a woman younger than 45 with Graves' ophthalmopathy. Both conserved end residues are part of each CDR3. Each record gives: clone size, V gene, J gene, D gene, CDR3 protein, CDR3 DNA. The D gene is left open where the match is weak. Size tells how often a clone was seen (once, few, many) or the class of an expanded clone, and some rows leave it out.

size: many
V: TRBV27
J: TRBJ2-7
D: .
CDR3: CASSLSYRGGEQYF
DNA: TGTGCCAGCAGTTTATCGTACAGGGGGGGCGAGCAGTACTTC

size: many
V: TRBV6-5
J: TRBJ2-7
D: TRBD2
CDR3: CASSYSLAGGSYEQYF
DNA: TGTGCCAGCAGTTACTCGCTAGCGGGAGGCTCCTACGAGCAGTACTTC

size: .
V: TRBV7-7
J: TRBJ2-1
D: .
CDR3: CASSLGSGADEQFF
DNA: TGTGCCAGCAGCTTAGGATCGGGCGCTGATGAGCAGTTCTTC

size: few
V: TRBV12-3/TRBV12-4
J: TRBJ2-2
D: TRBD2
CDR3: CASYLGLGNTGELFF
DNA: TGTGCCAGCTATCTGGGACTAGGAAACACCGGGGAGCTGTTTTTT

size: many
V: TRBV29-1
J: TRBJ2-5
D: TRBD1
CDR3: CSVEAPEDRGETQYF
DNA: TGCAGCGTTGAAGCCCCAGAGGACAGGGGAGAGACCCAGTACTTC

size: many
V: TRBV3-1
J: TRBJ2-3
D: TRBD2
CDR3: CASSPGPGGRASDTQYF
DNA: TGTGCCAGCAGCCCGGGCCCCGGCGGGAGGGCCTCGGATACGCAGTATTTT

size: .
V: TRBV28
J: TRBJ1-2
D: .
CDR3: CASSVARGHGYTF
DNA: TGTGCCAGCAGTGTCGCCAGGGGCCATGGCTACACCTTC

size: few
V: TRBV5-1
J: TRBJ1-6
D: .
CDR3: CASSLSEGSPLHF
DNA: TGCGCCAGCAGCTTGTCTGAGGGTTCACCCCTCCACTTT

size: many
V: TRBV3-1
J: TRBJ2-7
D: .
CDR3: CASSQDSHEQYF
DNA: TGTGCCAGCAGCCAAGATTCCCACGAGCAGTACTTC

size: many
V: TRBV28
J: TRBJ2-1
D: .
CDR3: CASRSSGDEQFF
DNA: TGTGCCAGCAGATCTTCGGGAGATGAGCAGTTCTTC

size: many
V: TRBV2
J: TRBJ2-7
D: TRBD2
CDR3: CARFLETSGIYEQYF
DNA: TGTGCCAGGTTTTTAGAGACTAGCGGGATATACGAGCAGTACTTC

size: few
V: TRBV12-5
J: TRBJ1-4
D: .
CDR3: CASGPTTPAIPTNEKLFF
DNA: TGTGCTAGTGGTCCGACGACACCAGCAATCCCAACTAATGAAAAACTGTTTTTT

size: many
V: TRBV18
J: TRBJ1-6
D: .
CDR3: CASSPRRGDSPLHF
DNA: TGTGCCAGCTCACCGCGCAGGGGAGATTCACCCCTCCACTTT

size: few
V: TRBV10-3
J: TRBJ2-1
D: .
CDR3: CATGTLSYNEQFF
DNA: TGTGCCACCGGGACTCTCTCCTACAATGAGCAGTTCTTC

size: few
V: TRBV6-2/TRBV6-3
J: TRBJ1-3
D: TRBD1
CDR3: CASSLLGQGGISGNTIYF
DNA: TGTGCCAGCAGTCTCTTGGGACAGGGGGGTATTTCAGGAAACACCATATATTTT

size: many
V: TRBV7-2
J: TRBJ2-2
D: .
CDR3: CASSLGGPQGGELFF
DNA: TGTGCCAGCAGCTTAGGCGGTCCCCAAGGCGGGGAGCTGTTTTTT

size: .
V: TRBV6-1
J: TRBJ1-4
D: .
CDR3: CASSNHRDRAEKLFF
DNA: TGTGCCAGCAGTAACCACCGGGACCGCGCCGAAAAACTGTTTTTT

size: many
V: TRBV20-1
J: TRBJ2-5
D: .
CDR3: CSARDGNQETQYF
DNA: TGCAGTGCTAGAGATGGCAACCAAGAGACCCAGTACTTC

size: few
V: TRBV4-2
J: TRBJ2-5
D: TRBD1
CDR3: CASSQESGGSFQETQYF
DNA: TGTGCCAGCAGCCAAGAGTCAGGGGGCTCATTCCAAGAGACCCAGTACTTC

size: many
V: TRBV12-3/TRBV12-4
J: TRBJ1-5
D: TRBD1
CDR3: CASNPGQGARRPEDQPQHF
DNA: TGTGCCAGCAATCCGGGACAGGGGGCGCGTCGGCCTGAAGATCAGCCCCAGCATTTT

size: many
V: TRBV7-9
J: TRBJ2-7
D: TRBD1
CDR3: CASSFRGQYREQYF
DNA: TGTGCCAGCAGCTTCAGGGGGCAGTATCGGGAGCAGTACTTC

size: few
V: TRBV19
J: TRBJ1-1
D: .
CDR3: CASSIRKGEAFF
DNA: TGTGCCAGTAGTATTAGAAAGGGTGAAGCTTTCTTT